This TCR beta chain was identified in a study of CD4 T cells in relation to SARS-CoV-2 and coronaviruses. Study in general: After roughly eleven days of antigen culture, PBMC TCR beta CDR3s were sequenced.

Before the COVID-19 pandemic, during about 2011-2019, CD4+ T cells were taken from unexposed donors. The cells were cultured for 10 days before CD4+ T cells were isolated. Method: immunoSEQ multiplex PCR; TCRdb's copy keeps in-frame clones and lacks some. The table has approximately 19,000 clones, roughly 79% seen once. With respect to this clone: Its antigen is as yet unknown.

The CDR3 is 14 amino acids. V was pared by 6 bases and J by 4 bases, with 12 bases between. CDR1 is MNHEY and CDR2 is SVGAGI in the germline V gene. Sequencing was carried out using CD4+ T cells from PBMCs, cultured in vitro. The sequence derives from a human donor in good health. The rearrangement links TRBV6-5 to TRBJ1-4; no definite D call. The CDR3 DNA reads TGTGCCAGCAGATGGGGTAGGCTTAATGAAAAACTGTTTTTT. It encodes CASRWGRLNEKLFF.